This passage covers 9 T cell receptor beta chains from one sample sequenced in a study of T cell responses to AZD1222 COVID-19 vaccine. Some clones are missing from TCRdb's copy, which holds only in-frame ones; the method was immunoSEQ multiplex PCR. The data hold about 140,000 clones, with roughly 93% observed a single time. The sequences come from peripheral blood, collected 28 days after the second AZD1222 dose. Receptors were obtained from an adult who received the AZD1222 COVID-19 vaccine.

This chain links TRBV6-5 with TRBJ1-1, with TRBD1 as a possible D gene (5 bases). Trimming removed 7 bases at V and 0 bases at J, with 9 bases between. Germline values: CDR1 MNHEY, CDR2 SVGAGI. This CDR3 spans 13 amino acids. The CDR3 bases are TGTGCCAGCACCACAGGACTGAACACTGAAGCTTTCTTT. Translated, it gives CASTTGLNTEAFF.

The chain has TRBV5-6 and TRBJ1-2; no reliable D call. V lost 2 bases to trimming and J lost 0 bases, with 14 bases between them. The length of the CDR3 is 16 residues. Germline V CDR1 and CDR2: SGHDT, YYEEEE. Written as DNA, the CDR3 is TGTGCCAGCAGCTTAGCCCCAACGGGAGCTAACTATGGCTACACCTTC. This gives the protein CASSLAPTGANYGYTF. The full variable domain, in which reference TRBV5-6 and TRBJ1-2 provide the parts outside the CDR3, is DAGVTQSPTHLIKTRGQQVTLRCSPKSGHDTVSWYQQALGQGPQFIFQYYEEEERQRGNFPDRFSGHQFPNYSSELNVNALLLGDSALYLCASSLAPTGANYGYTFGSGTRLTVV.

The chain recombines TRBV19 with TRBJ2-7; D is possibly TRBD1 (5 bases). The germline V and J ends were trimmed by 6 bases and 1 base, with 7 bases remaining between them. Germline assignment: CDR1 LNHDA and CDR2 SQIVND (reference sequence). The CDR3 extends over 12 amino acids. CDR3 protein: CASSAGSYEQYF. Written as DNA, the CDR3 is TGTGCCAGTAGCGCAGGGTCCTACGAGCAGTACTTC.

The chain links TRBV29-1 to TRBJ1-1, with D perhaps TRBD1 (6 bases). Germline V lookup: CDR1 SQVTM, CDR2 ANQGSEA. CDR3 length equals 13 residues. Between the trimmed V and J ends, which lost 2 bases and 4 bases, there was a span of 11 bases. CDR3 nucleotide sequence: TGCAGCGTTGAAATTGCCAGGGGCACTGAAGCTTTCTTT. Its translation: CSVEIARGTEAFF. The full variable domain, rest sourced from reference TRBV29-1 and TRBJ1-1, is SAVISQKPSRDICQRGTSLTIQCQVDSQVTMMFWYRQQPGQSLTLIATANQGSEATYESGFVIDKFPISRPNLTFSTLTVSNMSPEDSSIYLCSVEIARGTEAFFGQGTRLTVV.

The chain recombines TRBV27 with TRBJ1-4, with 7 bases fitting TRBD1. CDR1 and CDR2 from the germline V gene are MNHEY and SMNVEV (reference sequence). The CDR3 is made up of 15 amino acids. V lost 6 bases to trimming and J lost 5 bases; unmatched junction nucleotides: 9. CDR3 residues: CASSLRGQRNEKLFF. CDR3 nucleotides: TGTGCCAGCAGCCTCCGGGGACAGCGGAATGAAAAACTGTTTTTT.

Concerning this clone itself: The junction and the germline gene differ at one end; a read error may be behind it. The gene calls are TRBV7-8 and TRBJ2-1; D may match TRBD1 or TRBD2 (5 bases each). Germline CDR1 and CDR2: SGHVS and FQNEAQ. This CDR3 region has 15 residues. CDR3 sequence (DNA): TGTGCCAGCAGCTCCCCGCCGTACAGACGGGGCCGTCCGATCTTC. Translation gives CASSSPPYRRGRPIF.

Details on this clone: Other DNA sequences in this sample translate to the same CDR3. The rearrangement uses TRBV18 and TRBJ1-1; D may be TRBD1 (5 bases). The CDR3 totals 13 residues. CDR1 is KGHSH, CDR2 LQKENI, per germline. V lost 3 bases, J lost 0 bases, and 5 bases lay in between. CDR3 DNA sequence: TGTGCCAGCTCACCGGGGGTGAACACTGAAGCTTTCTTT. Amino acids: CASSPGVNTEAFF.

The chain carries TRBV4-2 and TRBJ1-1; D not certain. Trimming removed 6 bases at V and 2 bases at J, with 13 bases between. The CDR3 totals 14 residues. CDR1 LGHNA and CDR2 YNFKEQ come from the germline V gene. The CDR3 bases are TGTGCCAGCAGTGGTCCCGGGATTAACACTGAAGCTTTCTTT. It encodes CASSGPGINTEAFF.

DNA of the CDR3: TGTGCCAGCAGCCAAGGAGGTCGGTGGACTAGCGGGGGGGACAATGAGCAGTTCTTC. It translates to CASSQGGRWTSGGDNEQFF. The chain is built from TRBV3-1 (or the pseudogene TRBV3-2) and TRBJ2-1, with TRBD2 identical over 15 bases. V gave up 1 base and J gave up 5 bases; unmatched junction bases: 9. The CDR3 has 19 residues. From germline, CDR1 is LGHDT and CDR2 YNNKEL (reference sequence).